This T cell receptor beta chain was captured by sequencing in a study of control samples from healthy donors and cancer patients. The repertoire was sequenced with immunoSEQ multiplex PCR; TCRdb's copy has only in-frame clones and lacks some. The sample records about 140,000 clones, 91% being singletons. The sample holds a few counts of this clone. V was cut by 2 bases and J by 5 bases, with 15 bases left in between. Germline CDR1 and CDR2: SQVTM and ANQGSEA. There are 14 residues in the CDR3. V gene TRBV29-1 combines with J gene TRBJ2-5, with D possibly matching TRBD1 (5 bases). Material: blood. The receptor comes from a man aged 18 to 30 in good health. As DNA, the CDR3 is TGCAGCGTTGAAAGGTCAGGACAATTGGAGACCCAGTACTTC. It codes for CSVERSGQLETQYF. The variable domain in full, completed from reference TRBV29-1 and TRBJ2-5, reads SAVISQKPSRDICQRGTSLTIQCQVDSQVTMMFWYRQQPGQSLTLIATANQGSEATYESGFVIDKFPISRPNLTFSTLTVSNMSPEDSSIYLCSVERSGQLETQYFGPGTRLLVL.